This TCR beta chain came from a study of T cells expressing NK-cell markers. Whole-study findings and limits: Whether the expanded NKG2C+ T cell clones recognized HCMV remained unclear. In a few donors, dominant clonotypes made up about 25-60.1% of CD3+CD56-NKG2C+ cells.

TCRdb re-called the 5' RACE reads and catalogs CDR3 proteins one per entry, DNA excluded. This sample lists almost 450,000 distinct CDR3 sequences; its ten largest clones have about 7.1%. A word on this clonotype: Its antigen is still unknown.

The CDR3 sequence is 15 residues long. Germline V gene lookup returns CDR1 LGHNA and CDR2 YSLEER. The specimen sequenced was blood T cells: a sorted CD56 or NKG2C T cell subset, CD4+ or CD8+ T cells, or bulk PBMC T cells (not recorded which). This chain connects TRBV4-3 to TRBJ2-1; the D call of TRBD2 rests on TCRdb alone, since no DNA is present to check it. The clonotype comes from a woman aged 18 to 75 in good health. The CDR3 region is CASSPGLADGYEQFF.